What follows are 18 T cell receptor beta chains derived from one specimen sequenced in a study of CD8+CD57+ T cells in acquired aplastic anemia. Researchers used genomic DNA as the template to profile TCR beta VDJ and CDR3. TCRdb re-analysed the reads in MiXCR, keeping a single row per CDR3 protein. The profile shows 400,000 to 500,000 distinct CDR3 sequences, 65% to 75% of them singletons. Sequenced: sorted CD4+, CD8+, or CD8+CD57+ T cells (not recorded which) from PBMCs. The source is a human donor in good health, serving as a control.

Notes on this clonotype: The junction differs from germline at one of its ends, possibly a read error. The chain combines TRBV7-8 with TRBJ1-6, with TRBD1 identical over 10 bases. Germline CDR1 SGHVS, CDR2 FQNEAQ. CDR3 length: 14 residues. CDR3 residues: CASSVQGTGAHDQF. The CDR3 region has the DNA TGTGCCAGCAGCGTGCAGGGGACAGGGGCGCATGATCAATTT.

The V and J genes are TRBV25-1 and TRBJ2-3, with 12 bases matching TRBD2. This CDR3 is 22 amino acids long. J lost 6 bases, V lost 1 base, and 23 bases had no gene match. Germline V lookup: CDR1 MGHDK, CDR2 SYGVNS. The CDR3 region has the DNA TGTGCCAGCAGTGAATCAGTCTGCAGCGTCAGGACTAGCGGGGCCCCCCCCGATACGCAGTATTTT. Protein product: CASSESVCSVRTSGAPPDTQYF. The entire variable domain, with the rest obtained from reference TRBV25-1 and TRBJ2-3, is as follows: EADIYQTPRYLVIGTGKKITLECSQTMGHDKMYWYQQDPGMELHLIHYSYGVNSTEKGDLSSESTVSRIRTEHFPLTLESARPSHTSQYLCASSESVCSVRTSGAPPDTQYFGPGTRLTVL.

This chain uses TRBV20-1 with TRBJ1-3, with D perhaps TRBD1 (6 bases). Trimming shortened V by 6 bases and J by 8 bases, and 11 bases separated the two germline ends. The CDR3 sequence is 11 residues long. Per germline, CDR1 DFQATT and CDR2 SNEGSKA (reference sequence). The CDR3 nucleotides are TGCAGTGCGAAGGGGGACCACACCATATATTTT. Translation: CSAKGDHTIYF.

For the CDR3, the DNA is TGCAGTGCTAGAGAAGACAGTCCCGACACAGATACGCAGTATTTT. Protein: CSAREDSPDTDTQYF. V gene TRBV20-1 combines with J gene TRBJ2-3; weak D call: TRBD1 (5 bases). Trimming stripped 0 bases from V and 2 bases from J, with 12 bases between. This CDR3 has 15 residues. Germline CDR1 is DFQATT and CDR2 is SNEGSKA (reference sequence).

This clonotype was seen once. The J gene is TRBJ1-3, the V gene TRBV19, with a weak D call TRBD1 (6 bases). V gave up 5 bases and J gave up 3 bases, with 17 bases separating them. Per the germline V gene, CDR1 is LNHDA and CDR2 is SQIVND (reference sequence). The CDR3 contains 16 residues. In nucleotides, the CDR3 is TGTGCCAGTAGTCTTGAGGGGGGCGGGGATGGAAACACCATATATTTT. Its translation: CASSLEGGGDGNTIYF.

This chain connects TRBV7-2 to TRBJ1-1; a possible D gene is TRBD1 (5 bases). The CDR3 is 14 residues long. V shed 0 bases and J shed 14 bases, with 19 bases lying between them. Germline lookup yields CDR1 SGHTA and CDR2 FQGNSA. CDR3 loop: CASSLAGAGNTIFF. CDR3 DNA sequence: TGTGCCAGCAGCTTAGCCGGGGCAGGAAACACCATATTCTTT.

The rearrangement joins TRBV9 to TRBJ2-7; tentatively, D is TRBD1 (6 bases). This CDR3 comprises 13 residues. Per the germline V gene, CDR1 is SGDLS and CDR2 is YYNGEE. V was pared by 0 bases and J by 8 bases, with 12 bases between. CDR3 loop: CASSVGGPDKQYF. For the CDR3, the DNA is TGTGCCAGCAGCGTAGGGGGGCCCGATAAGCAGTACTTC. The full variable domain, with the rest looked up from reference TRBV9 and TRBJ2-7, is DSGVTQTPKHLITATGQRVTLRCSPRSGDLSVYWYQQSLDQGLQFLIQYYNGEERAKGNILERFSAQQFPDLHSELNLSSLELGDSALYFCASSVGGPDKQYFGPGTRLTVT.

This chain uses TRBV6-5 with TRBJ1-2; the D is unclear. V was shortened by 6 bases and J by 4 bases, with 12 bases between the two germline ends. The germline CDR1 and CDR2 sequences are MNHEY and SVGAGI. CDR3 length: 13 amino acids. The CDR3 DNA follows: TGTGCCAGCAGCGATGGGAGTGGCTATGGCTACACCTTC. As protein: CASSDGSGYGYTF.

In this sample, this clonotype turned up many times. The CDR3, as DNA: TGTGCCAGCAGCTTAGGGGGGGGTGAGCAGTTCTTC. Protein sequence: CASSLGGGEQFF. The V call is TRBV7-6, the J call TRBJ2-1, with TRBD2 matching over 7 bases. The CDR3 is 12 residues long. V was clipped by 1 base and J by 9 bases; unmatched bases: 0. Germline V CDR1 and CDR2: SGHVS, FNYEAQ.

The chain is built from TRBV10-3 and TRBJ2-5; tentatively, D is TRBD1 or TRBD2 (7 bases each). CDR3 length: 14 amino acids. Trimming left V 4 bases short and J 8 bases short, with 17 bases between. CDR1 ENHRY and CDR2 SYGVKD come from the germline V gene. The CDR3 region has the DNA TGTGCCATCAGTGCAGGGGGGGGGCAATACACCCAGTACTTC. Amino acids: CAISAGGGQYTQYF.

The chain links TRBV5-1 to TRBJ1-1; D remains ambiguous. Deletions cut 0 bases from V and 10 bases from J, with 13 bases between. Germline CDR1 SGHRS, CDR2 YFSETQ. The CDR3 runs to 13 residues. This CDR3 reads CASSLGANTTAFF. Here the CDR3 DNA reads TGCGCCAGCAGCTTGGGAGCAAACACTACAGCTTTCTTT.

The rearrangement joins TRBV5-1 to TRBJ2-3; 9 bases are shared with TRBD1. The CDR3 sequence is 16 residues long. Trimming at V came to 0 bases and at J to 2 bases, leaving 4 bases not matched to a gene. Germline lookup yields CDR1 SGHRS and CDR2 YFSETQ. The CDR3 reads CASSLGQGGNTDTQYF. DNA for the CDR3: TGCGCCAGCAGCTTGGGACAGGGGGGGAACACAGATACGCAGTATTTT. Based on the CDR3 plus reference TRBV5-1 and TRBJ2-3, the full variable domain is KAGVTQTPRYLIKTRGQQVTLSCSPISGHRSVSWYQQTPGQGLQFLFEYFSETQRNKGNFPGRFSGRQFSNSRSEMNVSTLELGDSALYLCASSLGQGGNTDTQYFGPGTRLTVL.

DNA of the CDR3: TGTGCCAGCAGACCGCCGGGACCTGGGGACTATGGCTACACCTTC. Amino acid sequence: CASRPPGPGDYGYTF. V gene TRBV12-3 or TRBV12-4 combines with J gene TRBJ1-2, with a weak D call TRBD1 (5 bases). The CDR3 covers 15 residues. Deletions cut 6 bases from V and 3 bases from J, with 17 bases between.

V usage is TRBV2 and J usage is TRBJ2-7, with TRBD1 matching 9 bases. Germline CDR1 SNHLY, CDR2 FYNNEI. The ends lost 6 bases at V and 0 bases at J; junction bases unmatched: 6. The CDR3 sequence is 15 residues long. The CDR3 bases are TGTGCCAGCAGGGCCGGGACAGGGAGCTCCTACGAGCAGTACTTC. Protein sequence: CASRAGTGSSYEQYF.

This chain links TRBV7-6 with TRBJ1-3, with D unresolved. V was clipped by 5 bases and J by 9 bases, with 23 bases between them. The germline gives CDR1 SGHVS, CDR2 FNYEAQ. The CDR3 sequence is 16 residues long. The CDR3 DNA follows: TGTGCCAGCAGCCCACGTGACGCGAGCTCTGAAACCACCATATATTTT. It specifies CASSPRDASSETTIYF.

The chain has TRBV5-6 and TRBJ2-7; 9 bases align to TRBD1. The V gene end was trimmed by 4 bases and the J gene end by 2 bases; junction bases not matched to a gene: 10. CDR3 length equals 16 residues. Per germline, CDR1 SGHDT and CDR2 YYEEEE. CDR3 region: CASSPGTGTGTYEQYF. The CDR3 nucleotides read TGTGCCAGCAGCCCAGGTACCGGGACAGGGACCTACGAGCAGTACTTC.

The CDR3 loop is CATRRGAGADTQYF. The CDR3 coding sequence is TGTGCTACGAGGCGGGGGGCAGGTGCAGATACGCAGTATTTT. This sequence joins TRBV10-3 and TRBJ2-3; 8 positions agree with TRBD2. This CDR3 has 14 amino acids. CDR1 and CDR2 (germline): ENHRY, SYGVKD.

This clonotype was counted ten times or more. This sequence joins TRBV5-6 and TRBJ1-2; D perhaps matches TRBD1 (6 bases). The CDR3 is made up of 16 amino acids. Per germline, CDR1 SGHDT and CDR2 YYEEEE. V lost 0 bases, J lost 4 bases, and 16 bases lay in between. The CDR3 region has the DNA TGTGCCAGCAGCTTGGGAGGCGGGGGCGGCCCCTATGGCTACACCTTC. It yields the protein CASSLGGGGGPYGYTF. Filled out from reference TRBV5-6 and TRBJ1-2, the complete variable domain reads DAGVTQSPTHLIKTRGQQVTLRCSPKSGHDTVSWYQQALGQGPQFIFQYYEEEERQRGNFPDRFSGHQFPNYSSELNVNALLLGDSALYLCASSLGGGGGPYGYTFGSGTRLTVV.